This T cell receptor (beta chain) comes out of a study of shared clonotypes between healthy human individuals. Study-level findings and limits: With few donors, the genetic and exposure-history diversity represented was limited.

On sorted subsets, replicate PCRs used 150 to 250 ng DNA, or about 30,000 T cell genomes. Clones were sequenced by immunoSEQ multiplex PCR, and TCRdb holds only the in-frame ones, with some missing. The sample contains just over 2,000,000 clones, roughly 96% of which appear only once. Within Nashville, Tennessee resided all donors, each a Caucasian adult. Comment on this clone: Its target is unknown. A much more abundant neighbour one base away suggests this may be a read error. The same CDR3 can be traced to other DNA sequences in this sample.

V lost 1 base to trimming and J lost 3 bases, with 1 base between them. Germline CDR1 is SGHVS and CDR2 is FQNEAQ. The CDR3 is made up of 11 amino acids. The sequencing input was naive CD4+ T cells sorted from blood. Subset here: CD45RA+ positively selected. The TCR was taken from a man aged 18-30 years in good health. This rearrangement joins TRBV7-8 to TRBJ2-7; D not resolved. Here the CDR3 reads CASSLDYEQYF. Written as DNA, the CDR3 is TGTGCCAGCAGCTTAGACTACGAGCAGTACTTC.